These 21 T cell receptor beta chains were sequenced from one sample in a study of cytomegalovirus exposure and HLA in healthy donors. PCR was performed using 60 Vbeta and 13 Jbeta primers. TCRdb's table, derived via immunoSEQ multiplex PCR, lists solely in-frame clones and lacks some. Found here are about 110,000 clones, 70% of them singletons; the top ten hold about a tenth. Material for sequencing was PBMCs. These receptors all come from a middle-aged man in good health and CMV-seropositive.

The chain employs TRBV4-3 and TRBJ2-7; possible D gene TRBD1, 6 bases. CDR1 LGHNA and CDR2 YSLEER come from the germline V gene. V was trimmed by 2 bases and J by 2 bases, leaving 13 bases between them. The CDR3 extends over 15 amino acids. DNA of the CDR3: TGCGCCAGCAGCCAACTACGGGACACTGCCTACGAGCAGTACTTC. Residues: CASSQLRDTAYEQYF.

The V call is TRBV6-5, the J call TRBJ1-4; TRBD1 matches 7 bases. Germline V CDR1 and CDR2: MNHEY, SVGAGI. Unmatched junction bases numbered 4, after V lost 10 bases and J lost 2 bases. The CDR3 is made up of 13 amino acids. In nucleotides, the CDR3 is TGTGCCACTAAGACAGGGACTAATGAAAAACTGTTTTTT. It codes for CATKTGTNEKLFF.

The V call is TRBV7-2, the J call TRBJ2-4; perhaps TRBD2 as D (5 bases). V was clipped by 2 bases and J by 0 bases, with 8 bases between them. From germline, CDR1 is SGHTA and CDR2 FQGNSA. CDR3 size: 15 residues. The CDR3 spells CASSLNGLAKNIQYF. The CDR3 DNA reads as TGTGCCAGCAGCTTAAACGGACTAGCCAAAAACATTCAGTACTTC.

This clone was recorded a few times. The chain is built from TRBV28 and TRBJ2-2; 11 bases match TRBD1. CDR1 is MDHEN and CDR2 is SYDVKM in the germline V gene. CDR3 length equals 17 residues. J gave up 7 bases and V 4 bases, and 11 bases lay outside the gene matches. CDR3 residues: CASSSSRTGGVLGELFF. As DNA, the CDR3 is TGTGCCAGCAGTTCGTCCAGGACAGGGGGCGTTCTCGGGGAGCTGTTTTTT.

The chain recombines TRBV5-1 with TRBJ1-2; TRBD1 might be the D (6 bases). Germline V gene data show CDR1 as SGHRS and CDR2 as YFSETQ. The CDR3 covers 12 residues. V was clipped by 4 bases and J by 7 bases, with 11 bases between them. In DNA form, the CDR3 reads TGCGCCAGCAGCCGGACAGCCGGTGGCTACACCTTC. The encoded protein is CASSRTAGGYTF. The full variable domain, in which reference TRBV5-1 and TRBJ1-2 provide the parts outside the CDR3, is KAGVTQTPRYLIKTRGQQVTLSCSPISGHRSVSWYQQTPGQGLQFLFEYFSETQRNKGNFPGRFSGRQFSNSRSEMNVSTLELGDSALYLCASSRTAGGYTFGSGTRLTVV.

Only a few counts were recorded for this clone. The V and J genes are TRBV5-8 and TRBJ1-1; 7 bases agree with TRBD1. V trimming: 6 bases; J trimming: 1 base; junction bases outside the gene matches: 6. The germline CDR1 and CDR2 sequences are SGHTS and YDEGEE. The CDR3 is 14 amino acids. The CDR3 sequence is CASTGTVQNTEAFF. CDR3 bases: TGTGCCAGCACCGGGACAGTCCAGAACACTGAAGCTTTCTTT.

The chain is built from TRBV19 and TRBJ1-2, with D maybe TRBD1 (6 bases). The CDR3 is 13 residues long. V lost 9 bases, J lost 4 bases, and 15 bases lay in between. From germline, CDR1 is LNHDA and CDR2 SQIVND (reference sequence). The CDR3, as DNA: TGTGCCAGCGTACAGGGCGAGGGCTATGGCTACACCTTC. Its translation is CASVQGEGYGYTF.

This clone was found once. J is TRBJ2-1 and V is TRBV5-6, with TRBD1 matching 8 bases. The CDR3 has 13 residues. The V gene's germline CDR1 is SGHDT and CDR2 YYEEEE. The V and J ends lost 0 bases and 10 bases, in that order; junction bases with no gene match: 3. Here the CDR3 reads CASSLAWDREQFF. The CDR3 DNA is TGTGCCAGCAGCTTGGCATGGGACAGGGAGCAGTTCTTC.

V and J are TRBV28 and TRBJ1-1, with D maybe TRBD1 (6 bases). V gave up 5 bases and J gave up 7 bases, with 17 bases separating them. Per the germline V gene, CDR1 is MDHEN and CDR2 is SYDVKM. This CDR3 has 14 amino acids. CDR3 loop: CASSPTSRQVEAFF. Here the CDR3 DNA reads TGTGCCAGCAGTCCCACTTCGCGACAGGTTGAAGCTTTCTTT.

This chain connects TRBV25-1 to TRBJ1-4; TRBD1 matches at 8 bases. Unmatched junction bases numbered 9, after V lost 8 bases and J lost 10 bases. The CDR3 covers 13 residues. Germline loops: CDR1 MGHDK, CDR2 SYGVNS. CDR3 nucleotides: TGTGCCAGCCGAACGACAGGGGAGGGAAAACTGTTTTTT. The encoded protein is CASRTTGEGKLFF.

The CDR3 here is CASSEEGNQPQHF. The CDR3 DNA reads TGTGCCAGCAGTGAAGAGGGGAATCAGCCCCAGCATTTT. The chain is built from TRBV2 and TRBJ1-5; D is possibly TRBD1 (5 bases). Germline V gene sequence: CDR1 SNHLY, CDR2 FYNNEI. V dropped 1 base and J dropped 4 bases, with 5 bases sitting between them. The CDR3 totals 13 residues.

The gene calls are TRBV6-1 and TRBJ2-1, with 9 positions matching TRBD1. This CDR3 contains 15 residues. J gave up 5 bases and V 6 bases, and 8 bases lay outside the gene matches. CDR1 MNHNS and CDR2 SASEGT come from the germline V gene. CDR3 sequence: CASSQEGQGNNEQFF. DNA for the CDR3: TGTGCCAGCAGCCAAGAGGGACAGGGAAACAATGAGCAGTTCTTC.

The gene calls are TRBV19 and TRBJ2-6; a weak D match, TRBD1 (5 bases). The V end lost 6 bases, the J end lost 0 bases, and 9 bases lay between the germline ends. CDR3 size: 15 residues. Germline V lookup: CDR1 LNHDA, CDR2 SQIVND (reference sequence). CDR3 residues: CASRQQDSGANVLTF. The CDR3, as DNA: TGTGCCAGTAGACAACAGGACTCTGGGGCCAACGTCCTGACTTTC.

This chain's CDR3 is CATSARENTEAFF. The CDR3 region has the DNA TGTGCCACCAGCGCCCGGGAGAACACTGAAGCTTTCTTT. The V call is TRBV15, the J call TRBJ1-1; no clear D gene. The germline V gene encodes CDR1 LNHNV and CDR2 YYDKDF (reference sequence). This CDR3 has 13 residues. V gave up 5 bases and J gave up 1 base, with 8 bases separating them.

The chain carries TRBV11-2 and TRBJ2-1; 7 positions match TRBD2. Losses at the gene ends were 5 bases for V and 0 bases for J; bases not matched to a gene: 4. The CDR3 is made up of 15 amino acids. Germline V lookup: CDR1 SGHAT, CDR2 FQNNGV. The CDR3 region is CASSALAASYNEQFF. The CDR3, as DNA: TGTGCCAGCAGCGCCCTAGCGGCCTCCTACAATGAGCAGTTCTTC.

V usage is TRBV4-2 and J usage is TRBJ1-4; perhaps TRBD1 as D (6 bases). This CDR3 is built from 14 residues. V lost 8 bases to trimming and J lost 7 bases, with 17 bases between them. Germline V lookup: CDR1 LGHNA, CDR2 YNFKEQ. CDR3 residues: CASEQGGSSEKLFF. CDR3 bases: TGTGCCAGCGAACAAGGGGGATCTTCTGAAAAACTGTTTTTT.

This chain connects TRBV7-9 to TRBJ2-4, with TRBD2 matching over 7 bases. The CDR3 totals 15 residues. CDR1 and CDR2 from the germline V gene are SEHNR and FQNEAQ (reference sequence). V lost 4 bases and J lost 5; bases outside the gene matches: 8. The CDR3 coding sequence is TGTGCCAGCAGCTCAGGTAGCGGGTGGCAAAACATTCAGTACTTC. This sequence encodes CASSSGSGWQNIQYF.

To note about this clone: Other DNA sequences in this specimen translate into the identical CDR3. The rearrangement uses TRBV7-2 and TRBJ2-7, with no clear D. The germline V and J ends were trimmed by 0 bases and 0 bases, with 9 bases remaining between them. The germline V gene encodes CDR1 SGHTA and CDR2 FQGNSA. The CDR3 contains 15 residues. CDR3 bases: TGTGCCAGCAGCTTAGCGCTGTTGGACTCCTACGAGCAGTACGTC. This sequence encodes CASSLALLDSYEQYV.

This chain links TRBV9 with TRBJ1-2, with a tentative D call TRBD1 (6 bases). The V gene lost 5 bases and the J gene lost 2 bases, with 13 bases spanning the gap. This CDR3 spans 14 amino acids. The germline V gene encodes CDR1 SGDLS and CDR2 YYNGEE. The CDR3 protein is CASRGKQGNYGYTF. CDR3 in DNA: TGTGCCAGCAGGGGGAAACAGGGCAACTATGGCTACACCTTC.

The chain recombines TRBV7-2 with TRBJ2-5; 10 bases are a match to TRBD1. Per the germline V gene, CDR1 is SGHTA and CDR2 is FQGNSA. The CDR3 has 14 amino acids. V was pared by 2 bases and J by 7 bases, with 4 bases of the junction left unmatched. The DNA of the CDR3 is TGTGCCAGCAGCTTATCGGACAGGGGGGGGACCCAGTACTTC. Encoded protein: CASSLSDRGGTQYF.

The chain carries TRBV19 and TRBJ2-7, with TRBD1 matching 11 bases. The CDR3 runs 15 residues. CDR1 is LNHDA and CDR2 is SQIVND in the germline V gene (reference sequence). The V gene end was trimmed by 5 bases and the J gene end by 3 bases; junction bases not matched to a gene: 6. The DNA of the CDR3 is TGTGCCAGTAGTCCTTCCGGGACAGGGGGCTACGAGCAGTACTTC. The encoded protein is CASSPSGTGGYEQYF.